Below are 5 T cell receptor beta chains sequenced from a single sample in a study of cytomegalovirus exposure and HLA in healthy donors. PCR involved 60 Vbeta and 13 Jbeta primers. Method: immunoSEQ multiplex PCR; TCRdb's copy keeps in-frame clones and lacks some. The repertoire consists of roughly 180,000 clones, with roughly 88% occurring once and the leading ten covering approximately 1.2%. Sequences were obtained from PBMCs. The receptors here all came from a girl aged 2 to 10 in good health and CMV-seropositive.

The CDR3 DNA is TGTGCCAGCAGCTTGGGGGGACTGCTCTATGGCTACACCTTC. As protein: CASSLGGLLYGYTF. The chain carries TRBV5-4 and TRBJ1-2, with D possibly matching TRBD1 (5 bases). The V end was cut by 0 bases, the J end by 4 bases, with 10 bases between. The germline CDR1 and CDR2 sequences are SGHNT and YYREEE (reference sequence). The CDR3 extends over 14 amino acids. Looking up the rest from reference TRBV5-4 and TRBJ1-2 gives the full variable domain: ETGVTQSPTHLIKTRGQQVTLRCSSQSGHNTVSWYQQALGQGPQFIFQYYREEENGRGNFPPRFSGLQFPNYSSELNVNALELDDSALYLCASSLGGLLYGYTFGSGTRLTVV.

The genes are TRBV12-5 and TRBJ2-1; 10 bases line up with TRBD2. The CDR3 loop spans 17 amino acids. The J segment lost 0 bases and the V segment lost 5 bases, leaving 7 bases of the junction unmatched. The germline CDR1 and CDR2 sequences are LGHNT and FRNRAP. DNA for the CDR3: TGTGCTAGTGGTATCCGGACTAGCGGAAGCTCCTACAATGAGCAGTTCTTC. Translation: CASGIRTSGSSYNEQFF.

The chain couples TRBV6-6 to TRBJ2-7; 8 nucleotides align to TRBD2. The V gene's germline CDR1 is MNHNY and CDR2 SVGAGI (reference sequence). This CDR3 has 13 amino acids. V shed 6 bases, J shed 6 bases, and the junction held 7 bases outside the gene matches. The CDR3 nucleotides read TGTGCCAGCAGCCACTCTCGGGGGGGCGAGCAGTACTTC. This gives the protein CASSHSRGGEQYF.

The rearrangement joins TRBV10-1 to TRBJ1-1, with TRBD1 as a possible D gene (6 bases). Germline CDR1 is WNHNN and CDR2 is SYGVQD (reference sequence). The germline V and J ends were trimmed by 0 bases and 1 base, with 12 bases remaining between them. This CDR3 comprises 16 residues. The CDR3 nucleotides are TGCGCCAGCAGTGAGTCGGTTCCGACAGGGAACACTGAAGCTTTCTTT. Translation: CASSESVPTGNTEAFF.

In the case of this clone: One end of the junction is discordant with germline, which a read error may explain. The chain couples TRBV9 to TRBJ2-1; TRBD2 aligns across 10 bases. The germline gives CDR1 SGDLS, CDR2 YYNGEE. The CDR3 has 15 residues. DNA of the CDR3: TGTGCCGGCAGCGTATTGGGACTAGCGACGGATGAGCAGTTCTTC. Translating gives CAGSVLGLATDEQFF.